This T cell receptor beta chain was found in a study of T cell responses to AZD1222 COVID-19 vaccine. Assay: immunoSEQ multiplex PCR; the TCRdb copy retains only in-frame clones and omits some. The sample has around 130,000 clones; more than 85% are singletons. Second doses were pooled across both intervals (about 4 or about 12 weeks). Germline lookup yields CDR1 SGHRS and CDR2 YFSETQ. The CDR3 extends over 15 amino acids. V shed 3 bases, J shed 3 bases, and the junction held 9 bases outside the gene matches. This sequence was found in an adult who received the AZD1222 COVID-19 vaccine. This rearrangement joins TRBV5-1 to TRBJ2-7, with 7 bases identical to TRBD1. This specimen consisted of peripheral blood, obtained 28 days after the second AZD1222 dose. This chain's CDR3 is CASSSTGATNYEQYF. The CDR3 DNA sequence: TGCGCCAGCAGCTCTACAGGGGCAACCAACTACGAGCAGTACTTC.